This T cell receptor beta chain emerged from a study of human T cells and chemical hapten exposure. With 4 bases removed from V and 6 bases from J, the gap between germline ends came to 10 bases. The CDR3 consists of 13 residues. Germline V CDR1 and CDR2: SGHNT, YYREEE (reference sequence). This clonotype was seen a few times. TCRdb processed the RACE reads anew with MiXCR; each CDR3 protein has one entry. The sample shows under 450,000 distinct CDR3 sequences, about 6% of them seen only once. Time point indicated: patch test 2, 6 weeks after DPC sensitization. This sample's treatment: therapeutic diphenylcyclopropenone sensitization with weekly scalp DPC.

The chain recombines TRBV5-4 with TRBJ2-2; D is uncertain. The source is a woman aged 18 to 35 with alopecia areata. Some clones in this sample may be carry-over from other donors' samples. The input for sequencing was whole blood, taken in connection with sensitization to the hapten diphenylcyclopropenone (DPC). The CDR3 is CASSPSSSGELFF. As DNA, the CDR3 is TGTGCCAGCAGCCCGAGTTCCTCCGGGGAGCTGTTTTTT.